These T cell receptor beta chains were read from a single sample in a study of CD8+CD57+ T cells in acquired aplastic anemia. TCRdb analysed the reads with MiXCR anew, one entry per CDR3 protein. The table has about 150,000 distinct CDR3 sequences, roughly 49% seen once. Source material: sorted CD4+, CD8+, or CD8+CD57+ T cells (not recorded which) from PBMCs. These receptors came from a human donor with aplastic anemia. Both conserved end residues are part of each CDR3. A D gene is named only where the DNA matches it firmly. Only part of the rows carry a size: once, few, many, or a class if the clone is expanded.

CDR3: CASSSTGPLLGEQYF
DNA: TGTGCCAGCAGTTCGACGGGCCCCTTGTTGGGGGAGCAGTACTTC
V: TRBV6-2/TRBV6-3
size: NA
J: TRBJ2-7
D: NA

CDR3: CSVGMGQFNQPQHF
DNA: TGCAGCGTGGGCATGGGACAGTTCAATCAGCCCCAGCATTTT
V: TRBV29-1
size: NA
J: TRBJ1-5
D: TRBD1

CDR3: CASSRTAYSGANVLTF
DNA: TGTGCCAGTAGTAGGACAGCTTACTCTGGGGCCAACGTCCTGACTTTC
V: TRBV19
size: NA
J: TRBJ2-6
D: NA

CDR3: CATSDPPGQGSYEQYF
DNA: TGTGCCACCAGTGACCCGCCGGGACAGGGATCCTACGAGCAGTACTTC
V: TRBV24-1
size: NA
J: TRBJ2-7
D: TRBD1

CDR3: CASSQFPGASYEQYF
DNA: TGTGCCAGCAGCCAATTCCCAGGAGCCTCCTACGAGCAGTACTTC
V: TRBV3-1
size: many
J: TRBJ2-7
D: NA

CDR3: CASSLDYGQGYEQYF
DNA: TGTGCCAGCAGCTTAGATTACGGACAGGGCTACGAGCAGTACTTC
V: TRBV11-2
size: NA
J: TRBJ2-7
D: TRBD1

CDR3: CASSQETQYF
DNA: TGTGCCAGCAGCCAAGAGACCCAGTACTTC
V: TRBV7-3
size: few
J: TRBJ2-5
D: NA

CDR3: CSVPDRAGGYTF
DNA: TGCAGCGTTCCCGACAGGGCAGGCGGCTACACCTTC
V: TRBV29-1
size: few
J: TRBJ1-2
D: TRBD1

CDR3: CASRGGANEQYF
DNA: TGTGCCAGCAGAGGGGGGGCCAACGAGCAGTACTTC
V: TRBV7-9
size: NA
J: TRBJ2-7
D: NA

CDR3: CASSLAGSQPQHF
DNA: TGTGCCAGCAGCTTAGCCGGGTCCCAGCCCCAGCATTTT
V: TRBV7-9
size: few
J: TRBJ1-5
D: NA

CDR3: CASSRTPPGTLDTQYF
DNA: TGTGCCAGCAGCCGAACCCCGCCAGGGACCTTAGATACGCAGTATTTT
V: TRBV4-2
size: many
J: TRBJ2-3
D: NA

CDR3: CASRHPRGNDEQYF
DNA: TGTGCCAGCCGTCACCCCAGGGGAAACGACGAGCAGTACTTC
V: TRBV7-2
size: few
J: TRBJ2-7
D: NA

CDR3: CATSRVTQSSGPLSNEKLFF
DNA: TGTGCCACCAGCAGGGTAACACAGTCATCAGGACCTCTAAGTAATGAAAAACTGTTTTTT
V: TRBV15
size: NA
J: TRBJ1-4
D: NA

CDR3: CASSEEGNYGYTF
DNA: TGTGCCAGCAGTGAGGAGGGTAACTATGGCTACACCTTC
V: TRBV5-8
size: NA
J: TRBJ1-2
D: NA

CDR3: CASSQDHPGQATDTQYF
DNA: TGCGCCAGCAGCCAAGATCACCCGGGACAGGCCACAGATACGCAGTATTTT
V: TRBV4-3
size: few
J: TRBJ2-3
D: TRBD1

CDR3: CASSVEGGRTNEQFF
DNA: TGTGCCAGCAGCGTAGAAGGCGGGAGGACCAATGAGCAGTTCTTC
V: TRBV9
size: once
J: TRBJ2-1
D: TRBD2

CDR3: CASSYSAENSPLHF
DNA: TGTGCCAGCAGTTACTCCGCGGAAAATTCACCCCTCCACTTT
V: TRBV6-5
size: NA
J: TRBJ1-6
D: NA

CDR3: CSARSGQGYNEQFF
DNA: TGCAGTGCTAGGTCAGGACAGGGGTACAATGAGCAGTTCTTC
V: TRBV20-1
size: NA
J: TRBJ2-1
D: TRBD1

CDR3: CASSIGQYSNQPQHF
DNA: TGTGCCAGTAGTATAGGCCAATATAGCAATCAGCCCCAGCATTTT
V: TRBV19
size: NA
J: TRBJ1-5
D: NA

CDR3: CASTIQGVDTEAFF
DNA: TGTGCCAGCACTATACAGGGCGTCGACACTGAAGCTTTCTTT
V: TRBV2
size: NA
J: TRBJ1-1
D: NA

CDR3: CASSTQDRNIQYF
DNA: TGCGCCAGCAGCACCCAGGACAGAAACATTCAGTACTTC
V: TRBV5-1
size: NA
J: TRBJ2-4
D: NA

CDR3: CATSDLRAGVGYNEQFF
DNA: TGTGCCACCAGTGATTTGCGGGCGGGAGTCGGCTACAATGAGCAGTTCTTC
V: TRBV24-1
size: NA
J: TRBJ2-1
D: TRBD2

CDR3: CATSRGQGRQYF
DNA: TGTGCCACCAGCAGAGGGCAGGGCCGACAGTACTTC
V: TRBV15
size: NA
J: TRBJ2-5
D: NA

CDR3: CASSLRVQAGNQPQHF
DNA: TGTGCCAGCAGCTTACGGGTACAAGCCGGCAATCAGCCCCAGCATTTT
V: TRBV11-2
size: NA
J: TRBJ1-5
D: NA

CDR3: CSATRGDLVENF
DNA: TGCAGTGCTACCAGGGGCGACCTGGTGGAGAACTTC
V: TRBV20-1
size: NA
J: TRBJ2-7
D: NA

CDR3: CASSQLAGGQETQYF
DNA: TGTGCCAGCAGCCAACTAGCGGGGGGGCAAGAGACCCAGTACTTC
V: TRBV7-2
size: many
J: TRBJ2-5
D: TRBD2

CDR3: CASSLELAGGPEQYF
DNA: TGCGCCAGCAGCTTGGAACTAGCGGGGGGGCCCGAGCAGTACTTC
V: TRBV5-1
size: NA
J: TRBJ2-7
D: TRBD2

CDR3: CASSPYGAYEQYF
DNA: TGTGCCAGCAGCCCCTACGGAGCCTACGAGCAGTACTTC
V: TRBV7-8
size: many
J: TRBJ2-7
D: NA

CDR3: CASSTGTSGGTSYNEQFF
DNA: TGTGCCAGCAGCACAGGGACTAGCGGGGGTACCTCGTACAATGAGCAGTTCTTC
V: TRBV21-1
size: NA
J: TRBJ2-1
D: NA

CDR3: CSATSGGRDEQFF
DNA: TGCAGTGCAACTAGCGGGGGGCGGGATGAGCAGTTCTTC
V: TRBV20-1
size: NA
J: TRBJ2-1
D: TRBD2

CDR3: CASSQDRLQGVRSYNEQFF
DNA: TGCGCCAGCAGCCAAGACAGACTACAGGGGGTCCGCTCCTACAATGAGCAGTTCTTC
V: TRBV4-1
size: few
J: TRBJ2-1
D: TRBD1

CDR3: CAITPGGSSYNEQFF
DNA: TGTGCCATCACACCAGGGGGTTCATCCTACAATGAGCAGTTCTTC
V: TRBV10-3
size: NA
J: TRBJ2-1
D: TRBD1

CDR3: CSLGGCNEQLF
DNA: TGCAGCCTGGGGGGCTGCAATGAGCAGCTCTTC
V: TRBV29-1
size: NA
J: TRBJ2-1
D: NA

CDR3: CASSHPGAVGMNTEAFF
DNA: TGTGCCAGCAGCCACCCCGGGGCCGTAGGGATGAACACTGAAGCTTTCTTT
V: TRBV4-2
size: NA
J: TRBJ1-1
D: NA

CDR3: CASTVTRNYGYTF
DNA: TGTGCCAGTACAGTCACCCGGAACTATGGCTACACCTTC
V: TRBV19
size: NA
J: TRBJ1-2
D: NA

CDR3: CATSDLGDRGYEQYF
DNA: TGTGCCACCAGTGATTTGGGGGACAGGGGCTACGAGCAGTACTTC
V: TRBV24-1
size: NA
J: TRBJ2-7
D: TRBD1

CDR3: CASRPGTDTQYF
DNA: TGTGCCAGCAGACCAGGAACAGATACGCAGTATTTT
V: TRBV7-2
size: NA
J: TRBJ2-3
D: NA

CDR3: CAISDPGQGILHYNEQFF
DNA: TGTGCCATCAGTGATCCGGGACAGGGCATCCTTCACTACAATGAGCAGTTCTTC
V: TRBV10-3
size: NA
J: TRBJ2-1
D: TRBD1

CDR3: CVSSQANLRTANTEAFF
DNA: TGTGTCAGCAGCCAAGCGAACCTTAGGACAGCTAACACTGAAGCTTTCTTT
V: TRBV3-1
size: NA
J: TRBJ1-1
D: NA

CDR3: CASSYSGGRTGANVLTF
DNA: TGTGCCAGCAGCTATTCGGGGGGGCGGACTGGGGCCAACGTCCTGACTTTC
V: TRBV19
size: NA
J: TRBJ2-6
D: TRBD2

CDR3: CASRTTGRNSPLHF
DNA: TGTGCCAGCAGAACGACGGGAAGGAATTCACCCCTCCACTTT
V: TRBV6-1
size: NA
J: TRBJ1-6
D: NA

CDR3: CASSDAAGARTDTQYF
DNA: TGTGCCAGCAGTGATGCTGCAGGGGCCAGGACAGATACGCAGTATTTT
V: TRBV6-1
size: NA
J: TRBJ2-3
D: NA

CDR3: CASSLEVYAGRETDTQYF
DNA: TGTGCCAGCAGCTTAGAGGTGTATGCAGGGAGGGAAACAGATACGCAGTATTTT
V: TRBV7-9
size: many
J: TRBJ2-3
D: TRBD2

CDR3: CATSRPQENQPQHF
DNA: TGTGCCACCAGCAGACCCCAGGAGAATCAGCCCCAGCATTTT
V: TRBV15
size: NA
J: TRBJ1-5
D: NA

CDR3: CSATRDSSNQPQHF
DNA: TGCAGTGCTACCCGGGACAGTAGCAATCAGCCCCAGCATTTT
V: TRBV20-1
size: few
J: TRBJ1-5
D: TRBD1

CDR3: CASSPLASLADTQYF
DNA: TGTGCCAGCAGCCCTTTGGCCAGTTTGGCAGATACGCAGTATTTT
V: TRBV3-1
size: few
J: TRBJ2-3
D: NA

CDR3: CASSPPWTGSYEQYF
DNA: TGTGCCAGCAGCCCCCCCTGGACAGGGTCCTACGAGCAGTACTTC
V: TRBV11-1
size: NA
J: TRBJ2-7
D: TRBD1

CDR3: CSATQPSGRAINQETQYF
DNA: TGCAGTGCTACCCAACCTAGCGGGAGGGCCATAAATCAAGAGACCCAGTACTTC
V: TRBV20-1
size: NA
J: TRBJ2-5
D: TRBD2

CDR3: CASRGRQATSYNEQFF
DNA: TGTGCCAGCAGGGGCAGACAGGCAACCTCCTACAATGAGCAGTTCTTC
V: TRBV6-1
size: NA
J: TRBJ2-1
D: NA

CDR3: CAISGLAGALHF
DNA: TGTGCCATCAGTGGACTAGCGGGGGCCCTCCACTTT
V: TRBV10-3
size: NA
J: TRBJ1-6
D: NA